A single TCR beta chain is shown here with its context. The sample is drawn from a study of blood T cell repertoires in COVID-19. Repertoires were generated with immunoSEQ multiplex PCR, while TCRdb's copy carries only in-frame clones and drops some. The sample comprises 68,000 or so clones, about 86% of which are singletons, and around 4% rests with the top ten. Germline V gene sequence: CDR1 MNHNS, CDR2 SASEGT. The CDR3 contains 15 residues. Unmatched junction bases numbered 7, after V lost 1 base and J lost 7 bases. The genes are TRBV6-1 and TRBJ1-2; 9 bases fit TRBD1. The sequence was obtained from a man between 50 and 59 years old with acute or convalescent COVID-19. Sequenced: peripheral blood. CDR3 nucleotides: TGTGCCAGCAGTGAAGAGGGAACAGGGGGCTTTGGCTACACCTTC. Protein product: CASSEEGTGGFGYTF.